One TCR beta chain is described in this entry. Its antigen is not identified. TCRdb's copy holds only in-frame clones and misses some; the assay was immunoSEQ multiplex PCR. The repertoire holds just under 90,000 clones, around 90% seen once, with under 6.5% in the top ten. J lost 2 bases, V lost 4 bases, and 3 bases had no gene match. Germline V CDR1 and CDR2: MNHEY, SMNVEV (reference sequence). The CDR3 covers 15 residues. This specimen belongs to a study of T cell responses to AZD1222 COVID-19 vaccine. Study observations and caveats: There were vaccine-associated CD4 TCRs across spike, dominant at 160-218 and 743-854. Spike-specific TCR breadth and depth went up after people got two AZD1222 doses. Seropositive at baseline were only a handful of AZD1222 recipients.

This receptor was identified in an adult in good health. V is TRBV27 and J is TRBJ2-1; 9 bases are shared with TRBD1. Sequenced material: peripheral blood, taken on day 0 of AZD1222 vaccination. The CDR3, as DNA: TGTGCCAGCAGTTCCCGGGACAGGGCCTACAATGAGCAGTTCTTC. Its translation: CASSSRDRAYNEQFF.